This T cell receptor (beta chain) was captured in a study of control samples from healthy donors and cancer patients. Clones were sequenced by immunoSEQ multiplex PCR, and TCRdb holds only the in-frame ones, with some missing. In the table there are 130,000 or so clones, roughly nine tenths of which are singletons. The source material was PBMCs. The clonotype originates from a man aged 50 to 60 with head and neck cancer.

DNA for the CDR3: TGCGCCAGCAGCCAAGCGGCAGGGGGCAATCAGCCCCAGCATTTT. As protein: CASSQAAGGNQPQHF. The rearrangement links TRBV4-1 to TRBJ1-5, with D perhaps matching TRBD1 (6 bases). The CDR3 has 15 amino acids. V was cut by 1 base and J by 2 bases, with 9 bases left in between. In germline, CDR1 is MGHRA, CDR2 YSYEKL.